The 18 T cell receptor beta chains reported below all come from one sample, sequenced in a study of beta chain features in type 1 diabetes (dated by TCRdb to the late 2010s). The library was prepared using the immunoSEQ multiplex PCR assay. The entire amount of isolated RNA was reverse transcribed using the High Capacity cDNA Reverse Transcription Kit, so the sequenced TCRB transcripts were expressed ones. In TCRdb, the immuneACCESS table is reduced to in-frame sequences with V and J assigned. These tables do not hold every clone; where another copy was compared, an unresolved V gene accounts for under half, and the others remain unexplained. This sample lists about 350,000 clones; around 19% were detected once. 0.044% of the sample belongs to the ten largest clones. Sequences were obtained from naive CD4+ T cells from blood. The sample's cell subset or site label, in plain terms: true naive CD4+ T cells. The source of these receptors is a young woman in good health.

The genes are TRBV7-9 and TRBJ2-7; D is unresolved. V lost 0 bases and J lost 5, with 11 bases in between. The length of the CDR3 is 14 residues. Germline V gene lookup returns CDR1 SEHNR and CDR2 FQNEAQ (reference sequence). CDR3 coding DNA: TGTGCCAGCAGCTTAGCGCCTGTTGACAACGAGCAGTACTTC. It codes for CASSLAPVDNEQYF. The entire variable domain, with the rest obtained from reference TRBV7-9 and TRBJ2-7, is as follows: DTGVSQNPRHKITKRGQNVTFRCDPISEHNRLYWYRQTLGQGPEFLTYFQNEAQLEKSRLLSDRFSAERPKGSFSTLEIQRTEQGDSAMYLCASSLAPVDNEQYFGPGTRLTVT.

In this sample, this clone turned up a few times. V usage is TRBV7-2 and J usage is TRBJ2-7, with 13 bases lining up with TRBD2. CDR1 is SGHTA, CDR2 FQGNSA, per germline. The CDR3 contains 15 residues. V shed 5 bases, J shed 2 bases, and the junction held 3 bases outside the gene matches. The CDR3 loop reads CASSVGTSGAYEQYF. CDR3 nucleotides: TGTGCCAGCAGCGTCGGGACTAGCGGGGCCTACGAGCAGTACTTC.

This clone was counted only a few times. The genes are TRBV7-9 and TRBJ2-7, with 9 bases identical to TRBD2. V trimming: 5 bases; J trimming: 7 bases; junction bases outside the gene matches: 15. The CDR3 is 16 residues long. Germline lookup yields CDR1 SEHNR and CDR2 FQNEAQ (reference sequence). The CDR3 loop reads CASSQTGGRARREQYF. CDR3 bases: TGTGCCAGCAGCCAGACTGGCGGGAGGGCCCGGCGAGAGCAGTACTTC.

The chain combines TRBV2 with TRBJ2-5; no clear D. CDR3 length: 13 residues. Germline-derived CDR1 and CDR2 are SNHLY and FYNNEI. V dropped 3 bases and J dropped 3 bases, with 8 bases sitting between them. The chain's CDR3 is CASSDGKKETQYF. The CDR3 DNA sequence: TGTGCCAGCAGTGATGGCAAAAAAGAGACCCAGTACTTC.

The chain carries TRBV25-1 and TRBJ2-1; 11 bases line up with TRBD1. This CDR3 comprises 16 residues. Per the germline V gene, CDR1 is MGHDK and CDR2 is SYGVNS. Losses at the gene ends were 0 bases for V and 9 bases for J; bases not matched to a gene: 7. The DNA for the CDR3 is TGTGCCAGCAGTGAATACGGGACAGGGGGTGTCGGTGAGCAGTTCTTC. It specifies CASSEYGTGGVGEQFF.

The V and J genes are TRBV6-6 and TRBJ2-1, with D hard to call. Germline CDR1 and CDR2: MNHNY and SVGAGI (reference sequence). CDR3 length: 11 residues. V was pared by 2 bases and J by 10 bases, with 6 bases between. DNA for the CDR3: TGTGCCAGCAGTTACGAGGAGGAGCAGTTCTTC. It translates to CASSYEEEQFF.

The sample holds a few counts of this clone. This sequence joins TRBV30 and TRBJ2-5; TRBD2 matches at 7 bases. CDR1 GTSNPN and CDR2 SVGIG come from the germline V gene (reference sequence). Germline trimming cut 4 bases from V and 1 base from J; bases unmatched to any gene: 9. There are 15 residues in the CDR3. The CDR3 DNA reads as TGTGCCTGGACGGGACGGGGGGATTTCCAAGAGACCCAGTACTTC. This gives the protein CAWTGRGDFQETQYF.

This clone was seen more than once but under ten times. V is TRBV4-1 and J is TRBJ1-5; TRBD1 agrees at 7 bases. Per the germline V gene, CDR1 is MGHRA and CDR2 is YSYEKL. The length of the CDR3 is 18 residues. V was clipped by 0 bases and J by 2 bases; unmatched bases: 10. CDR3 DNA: TGCGCCAGCAGCCAAGATCGGGACAGCGGTTCGGGCAATCAGCCCCAGCATTTT. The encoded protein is CASSQDRDSGSGNQPQHF.

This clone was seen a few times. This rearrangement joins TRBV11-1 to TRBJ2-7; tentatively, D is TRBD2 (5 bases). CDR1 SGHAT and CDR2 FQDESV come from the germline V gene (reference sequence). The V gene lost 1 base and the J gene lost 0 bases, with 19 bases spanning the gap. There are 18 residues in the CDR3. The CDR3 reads CASSLDGLGLSSSYEQYF. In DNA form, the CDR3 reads TGTGCCAGCAGCTTAGACGGACTGGGATTAAGTAGCTCCTACGAGCAGTACTTC.

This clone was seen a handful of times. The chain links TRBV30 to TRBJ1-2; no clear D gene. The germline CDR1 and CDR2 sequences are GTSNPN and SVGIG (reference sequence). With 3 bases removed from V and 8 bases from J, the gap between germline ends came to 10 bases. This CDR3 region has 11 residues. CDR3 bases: TGTGCCTGGAGAGATGGTGGCGGCTACACCTTC. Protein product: CAWRDGGGYTF.

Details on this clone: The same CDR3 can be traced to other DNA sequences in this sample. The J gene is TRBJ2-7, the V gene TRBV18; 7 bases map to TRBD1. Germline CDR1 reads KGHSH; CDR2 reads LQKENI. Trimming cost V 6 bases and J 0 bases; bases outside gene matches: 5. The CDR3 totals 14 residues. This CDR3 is CASSLTGSSYEQYF. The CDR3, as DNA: TGTGCCAGCTCGTTGACAGGGAGCTCCTACGAGCAGTACTTC. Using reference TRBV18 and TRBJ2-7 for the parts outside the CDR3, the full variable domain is NAGVMQNPRHLVRRRGQEARLRCSPMKGHSHVYWYRQLPEEGLKFMVYLQKENIIDESGMPKERFSAEFPKEGPSILRIQQVVRGDSAAYFCASSLTGSSYEQYFGPGTRLTVT.

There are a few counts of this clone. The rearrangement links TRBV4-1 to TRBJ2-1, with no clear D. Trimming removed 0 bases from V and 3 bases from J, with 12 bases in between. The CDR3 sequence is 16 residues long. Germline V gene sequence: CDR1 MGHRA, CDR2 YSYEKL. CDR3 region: CASSQDGRRFYNEQFF. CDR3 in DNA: TGCGCCAGCAGCCAAGACGGTAGGAGATTCTACAATGAGCAGTTCTTC.

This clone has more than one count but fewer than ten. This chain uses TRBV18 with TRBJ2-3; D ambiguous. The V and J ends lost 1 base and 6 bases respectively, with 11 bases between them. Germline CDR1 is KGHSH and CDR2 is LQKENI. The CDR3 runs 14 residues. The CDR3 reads CASSPRTGSDTQYF. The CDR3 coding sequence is TGTGCCAGCTCACCACGTACGGGTTCGGATACGCAGTATTTT.

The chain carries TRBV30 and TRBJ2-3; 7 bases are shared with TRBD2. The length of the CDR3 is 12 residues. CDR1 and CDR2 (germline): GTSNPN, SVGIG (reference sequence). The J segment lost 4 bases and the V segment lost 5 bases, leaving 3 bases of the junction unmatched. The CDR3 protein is CAWAGVSDTQYF. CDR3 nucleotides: TGTGCCTGGGCGGGAGTCTCAGATACGCAGTATTTT.

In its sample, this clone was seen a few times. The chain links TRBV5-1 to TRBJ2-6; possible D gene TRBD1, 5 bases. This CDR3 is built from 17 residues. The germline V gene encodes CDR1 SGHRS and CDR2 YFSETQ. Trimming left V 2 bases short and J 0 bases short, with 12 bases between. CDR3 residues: CASSFGQGLSGANVLTF. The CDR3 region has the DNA TGCGCCAGCAGCTTTGGGCAGGGCCTCTCTGGGGCCAACGTCCTGACTTTC. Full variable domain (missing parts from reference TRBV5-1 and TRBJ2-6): KAGVTQTPRYLIKTRGQQVTLSCSPISGHRSVSWYQQTPGQGLQFLFEYFSETQRNKGNFPGRFSGRQFSNSRSEMNVSTLELGDSALYLCASSFGQGLSGANVLTFGAGSRLTVL.

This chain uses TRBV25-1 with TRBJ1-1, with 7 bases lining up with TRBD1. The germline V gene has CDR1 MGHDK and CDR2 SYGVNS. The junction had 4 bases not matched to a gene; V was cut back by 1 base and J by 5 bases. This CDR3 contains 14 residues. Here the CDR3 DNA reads TGTGCCAGCAGTGAATCAGGGGGTTTGACTGAAGCTTTCTTT. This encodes CASSESGGLTEAFF.

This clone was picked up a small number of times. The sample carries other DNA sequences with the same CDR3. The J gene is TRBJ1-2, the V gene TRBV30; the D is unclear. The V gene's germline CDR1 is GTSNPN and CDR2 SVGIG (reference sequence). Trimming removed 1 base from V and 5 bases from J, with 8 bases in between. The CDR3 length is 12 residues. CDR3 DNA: TGTGCCTGGAGTGCCGGAGGGTATGGCTACACCTTC. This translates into CAWSAGGYGYTF.

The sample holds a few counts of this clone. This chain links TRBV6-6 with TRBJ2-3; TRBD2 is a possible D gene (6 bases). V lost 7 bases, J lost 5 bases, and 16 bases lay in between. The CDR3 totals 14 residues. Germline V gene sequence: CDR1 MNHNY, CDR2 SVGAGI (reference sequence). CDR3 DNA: TGTGCCAGCAAGGAGGGACGCGAAGTAGATACGCAGTATTTT. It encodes CASKEGREVDTQYF.